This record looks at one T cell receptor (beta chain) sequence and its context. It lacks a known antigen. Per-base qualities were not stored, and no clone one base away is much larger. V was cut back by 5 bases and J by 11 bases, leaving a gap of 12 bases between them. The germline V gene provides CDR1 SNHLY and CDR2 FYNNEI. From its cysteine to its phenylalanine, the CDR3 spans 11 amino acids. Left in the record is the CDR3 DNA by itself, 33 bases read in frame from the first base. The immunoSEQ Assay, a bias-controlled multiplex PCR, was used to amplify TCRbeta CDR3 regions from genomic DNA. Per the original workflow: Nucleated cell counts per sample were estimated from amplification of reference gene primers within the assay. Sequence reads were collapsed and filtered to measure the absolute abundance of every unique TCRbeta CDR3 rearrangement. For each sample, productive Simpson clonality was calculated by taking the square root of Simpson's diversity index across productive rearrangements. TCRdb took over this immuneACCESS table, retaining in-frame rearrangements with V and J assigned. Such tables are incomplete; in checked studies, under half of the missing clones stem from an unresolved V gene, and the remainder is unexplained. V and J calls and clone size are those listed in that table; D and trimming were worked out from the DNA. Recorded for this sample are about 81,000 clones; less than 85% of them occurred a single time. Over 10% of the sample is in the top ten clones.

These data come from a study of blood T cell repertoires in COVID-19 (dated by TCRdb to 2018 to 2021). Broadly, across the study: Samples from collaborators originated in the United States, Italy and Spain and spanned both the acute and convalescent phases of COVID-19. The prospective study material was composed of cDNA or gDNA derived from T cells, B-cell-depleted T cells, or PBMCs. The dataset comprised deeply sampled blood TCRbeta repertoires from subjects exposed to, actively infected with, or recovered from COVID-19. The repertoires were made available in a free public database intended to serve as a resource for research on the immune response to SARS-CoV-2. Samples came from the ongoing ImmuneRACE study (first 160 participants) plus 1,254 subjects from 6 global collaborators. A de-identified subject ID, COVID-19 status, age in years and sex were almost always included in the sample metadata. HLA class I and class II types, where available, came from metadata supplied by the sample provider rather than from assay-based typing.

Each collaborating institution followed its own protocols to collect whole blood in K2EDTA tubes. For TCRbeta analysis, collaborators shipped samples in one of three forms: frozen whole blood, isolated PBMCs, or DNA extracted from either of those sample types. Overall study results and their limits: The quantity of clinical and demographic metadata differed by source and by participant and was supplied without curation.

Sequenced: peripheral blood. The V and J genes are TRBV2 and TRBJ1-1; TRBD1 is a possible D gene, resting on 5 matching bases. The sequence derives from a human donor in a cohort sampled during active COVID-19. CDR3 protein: CASSLGLAAFF. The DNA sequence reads TGTGCCAGCAGTTTGGGACTGGCGGCTTTCTTT. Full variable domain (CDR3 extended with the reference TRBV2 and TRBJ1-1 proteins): EPEVTQTPSHQVTQMGQEVILRCVPISNHLYFYWYRQILGQKVEFLVSFYNNEISEKSEIFDDQFSVERPDGSNFTLKIRSTKLEDSAMYFCASSLGLAAFFGQGTRLTVV.